These 14 T cell receptor beta chains share one sample of origin, sequenced in a study of blood T cells in healthy people across ages. Alongside a J-beta primer mix, a sample-barcoded 5' primer served in a second PCR lasting 7 to 11 cycles. MiXCR, run by TCRdb on the 5' RACE reads, gives a single entry per CDR3 protein. Counted here are roughly 560,000 distinct CDR3 sequences, approximately 25% occurring once; the ten biggest clones make up 8.7%. This sample was shared with a second study, whose subject was T cells of mothers and their children.

Sequenced input: blood. The receptor set was obtained from a boy aged 10-17 years in good health.

The J gene is TRBJ2-2, the V gene TRBV19; TRBD1 matches at 9 bases. Per the germline V gene, CDR1 is LNHDA and CDR2 is SQIVND (reference sequence). The CDR3 sequence is 15 residues long. J gave up 5 bases and V 6 bases, and 7 bases lay outside the gene matches. CDR3 nucleotides: TGTGCCAGTAGACTACAGGGGGCGCGGACCGGGGAGCTGTTTTTT. Translating it yields CASRLQGARTGELFF.

This clonotype was observed at least ten times. The chain joins TRBV4-3 to TRBJ2-1, with 13 bases that match TRBD2. Unmatched junction bases numbered 3, after V lost 0 bases and J lost 4 bases. Germline V CDR1 and CDR2: LGHNA, YSLEER. The CDR3 consists of 17 residues. As DNA, the CDR3 is TGCGCCAGCAGCCAAGACGGGACTAGCGGGAAATACAATGAGCAGTTCTTC. Translated: CASSQDGTSGKYNEQFF.

The V and J genes are TRBV7-9 and TRBJ1-2; D gene unclear. Looked up from germline, CDR1 is SEHNR and CDR2 is FQNEAQ (reference sequence). CDR3 length: 15 residues. Trimming left V 4 bases short and J 8 bases short, with 20 bases between. In DNA, the CDR3 is TGTGCCAGCAGCTCGCCGACTGGAGCCGAACTAGGCTACACCTTC. The encoded protein is CASSSPTGAELGYTF. The variable domain in full, completed from reference TRBV7-9 and TRBJ1-2, reads DTGVSQNPRHKITKRGQNVTFRCDPISEHNRLYWYRQTLGQGPEFLTYFQNEAQLEKSRLLSDRFSAERPKGSFSTLEIQRTEQGDSAMYLCASSSPTGAELGYTFGSGTRLTVV.

The chain couples TRBV13 to TRBJ2-3; no clear D gene. V gave up 2 bases and J gave up 4 bases, with 4 bases separating them. The CDR3 contains 12 residues. The V gene's germline CDR1 is PRHDT and CDR2 FYEKMQ (reference sequence). The CDR3 protein is CASSLRPDTQYF. CDR3 bases: TGTGCCAGCAGCTTAAGGCCAGATACGCAGTATTTT.

The chain couples TRBV5-1 to TRBJ2-3, with TRBD2 identical over 10 bases. Germline-derived CDR1 and CDR2 are SGHRS and YFSETQ. The CDR3 loop spans 15 amino acids. V lost 6 bases and J lost 2; bases outside the gene matches: 6. Written as DNA, the CDR3 is TGCGCCAGCACCGGACTAGCGGCTCTCACAGATACGCAGTATTTT. Its protein is CASTGLAALTDTQYF.

There are many counts of this clonotype. This rearrangement joins TRBV28 to TRBJ1-6; TRBD1 matches 8 bases. The CDR3 is 13 residues long. Germline CDR1 MDHEN, CDR2 SYDVKM. V was pared by 7 bases and J by 8 bases, with 4 bases of the junction left unmatched. CDR3 sequence (DNA): TGTGCCAGCACCAGGACAGGGTATTCACCCCTCCACTTT. Its protein product is CASTRTGYSPLHF.

The chain uses TRBV6-1 and TRBJ2-5; possible D gene TRBD2, 5 bases. Trimming took off 7 bases at V and 4 bases at J, with 13 bases between the two ends. The CDR3 has 13 residues. Looked up from germline, CDR1 is MNHNS and CDR2 is SASEGT. The CDR3 nucleotides read TGTGCCAGCAATACTAGACTCGGAGAGACCCAGTACTTC. This gives the protein CASNTRLGETQYF.

This chain links TRBV7-2 with TRBJ1-1; D is uncertain. Germline V gene data show CDR1 as SGHTA and CDR2 as FQGNSA. This CDR3 contains 11 residues. Trimming took off 8 bases at V and 6 bases at J, with 10 bases between the two ends. The CDR3 loop is CASRSAAEAFF. The CDR3 nucleotides read TGTGCCAGCCGCTCCGCCGCTGAAGCTTTCTTT.

Here the CDR3 DNA reads TGTGCCAGCAGCTCCCAGGGGTTCAGGCCCCAGCATTTT. Protein product: CASSSQGFRPQHF. This chain joins TRBV7-2 and TRBJ1-5, with D maybe TRBD1 (6 bases). The CDR3 spans 13 residues. V lost 4 bases and J lost 9, with 13 bases in between. CDR1 SGHTA and CDR2 FQGNSA come from the germline V gene. The full variable domain, completed using reference TRBV7-2 and TRBJ1-5, is GAGVSQSPSNKVTEKGKDVELRCDPISGHTALYWYRQSLGQGLEFLIYFQGNSAPDKSGLPSDRFSAERTGGSVSTLTIQRTQQEDSAVYLCASSSQGFRPQHFGDGTRLSIL.

This chain links TRBV12-3 or TRBV12-4 with TRBJ1-4; TRBD1 aligns across 9 bases. With V trimmed by 2 bases and J by 8 bases, 6 bases remained unmatched. The CDR3 is 15 amino acids. This chain's CDR3 is CASSLTTGGGEKLFF. The CDR3 nucleotides are TGTGCCAGCAGTTTAACGACAGGGGGAGGCGAAAAACTGTTTTTT.

This clonotype turned up a few times. This chain connects TRBV7-9 to TRBJ2-5, with TRBD2 as a possible D gene (5 bases). Germline V lookup: CDR1 SEHNR, CDR2 FQNEAQ (reference sequence). CDR3 length: 17 amino acids. Trimming pared 5 bases from V and 0 bases from J, leaving 19 bases between. The CDR3 region has the DNA TGTGCCAGCAGCCCCGGGGTACAGACGGCGTACCAAGAGACCCAGTACTTC. Translation gives CASSPGVQTAYQETQYF.

V and J are TRBV7-9 and TRBJ2-7; the D gene is possibly TRBD1 (5 bases). The length of the CDR3 is 14 residues. In germline, CDR1 is SEHNR, CDR2 FQNEAQ (reference sequence). Trimming left V 4 bases short and J 5 bases short, with 15 bases between. CDR3 in amino acids: CASSSFQGIHEQYF. The CDR3 DNA follows: TGTGCCAGCAGCTCCTTCCAGGGTATCCACGAGCAGTACTTC.

The chain couples TRBV5-1 to TRBJ2-1; no clear D gene. V lost 0 bases and J lost 3, with 7 bases in between. Germline-derived CDR1 and CDR2 are SGHRS and YFSETQ. The length of the CDR3 is 14 residues. CDR3 residues: CASSLANGYNEQFF. Written as DNA, the CDR3 is TGCGCCAGCAGCTTGGCCAACGGCTACAATGAGCAGTTCTTC.

The rearrangement joins TRBV5-1 to TRBJ2-5, with D perhaps TRBD1 (5 bases). The germline V gene encodes CDR1 SGHRS and CDR2 YFSETQ. This CDR3 comprises 14 residues. V lost 0 bases and J lost 6, with 12 bases in between. In DNA form, the CDR3 reads TGCGCCAGCAGCTTGGATCAGGGTACGAAGACCCAGTACTTC. Residues: CASSLDQGTKTQYF.